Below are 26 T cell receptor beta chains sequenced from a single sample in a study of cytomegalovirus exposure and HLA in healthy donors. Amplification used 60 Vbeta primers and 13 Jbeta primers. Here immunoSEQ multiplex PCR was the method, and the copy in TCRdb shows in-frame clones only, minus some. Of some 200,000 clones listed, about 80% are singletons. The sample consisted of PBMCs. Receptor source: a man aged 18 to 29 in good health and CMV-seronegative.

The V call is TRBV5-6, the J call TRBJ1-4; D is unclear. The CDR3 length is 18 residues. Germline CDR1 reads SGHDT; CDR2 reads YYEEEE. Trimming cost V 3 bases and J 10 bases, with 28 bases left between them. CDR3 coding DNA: TGTGCCAGCAGCTCATGGAGGCCCTCGGACTCCCAAGGTGGAAAACTGTTTTTT. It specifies CASSSWRPSDSQGGKLFF.

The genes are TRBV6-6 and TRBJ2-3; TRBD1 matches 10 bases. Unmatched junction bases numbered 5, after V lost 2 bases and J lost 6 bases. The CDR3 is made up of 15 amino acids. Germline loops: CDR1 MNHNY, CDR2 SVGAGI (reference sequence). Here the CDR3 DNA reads TGTGCCAGCAGTTACGTTGACAGGGGGCCTGATACGCAGTATTTT. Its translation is CASSYVDRGPDTQYF.

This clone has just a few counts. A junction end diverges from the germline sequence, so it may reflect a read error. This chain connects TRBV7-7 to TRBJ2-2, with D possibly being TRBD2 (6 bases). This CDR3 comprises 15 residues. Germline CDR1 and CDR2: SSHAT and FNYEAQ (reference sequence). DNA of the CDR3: TGTGCTAGCAGCTTACTAGGAGGAGGGATCGGGGAGCTGTTTTTT. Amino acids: CASSLLGGGIGELFF.

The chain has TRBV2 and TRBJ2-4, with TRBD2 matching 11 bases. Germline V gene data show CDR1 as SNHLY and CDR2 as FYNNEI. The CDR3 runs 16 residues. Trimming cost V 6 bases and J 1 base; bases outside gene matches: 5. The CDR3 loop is CASRISSGRAKNIQYF. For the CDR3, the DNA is TGTGCCAGCAGAATTTCTAGCGGGAGGGCCAAAAACATTCAGTACTTC.

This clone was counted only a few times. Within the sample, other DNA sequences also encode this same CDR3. The CDR3 DNA reads TGTGCCAGCAGCTTAGGACTAGCGGGTTCCACAGATACGCAGTATTTT. This sequence encodes CASSLGLAGSTDTQYF. The chain combines TRBV11-3 with TRBJ2-3; 10 nucleotides agree with TRBD2. Per germline, CDR1 SGHNT and CDR2 YENEEA. Trimming cost V 1 base and J 2 bases; bases outside gene matches: 3. This CDR3 comprises 16 residues.

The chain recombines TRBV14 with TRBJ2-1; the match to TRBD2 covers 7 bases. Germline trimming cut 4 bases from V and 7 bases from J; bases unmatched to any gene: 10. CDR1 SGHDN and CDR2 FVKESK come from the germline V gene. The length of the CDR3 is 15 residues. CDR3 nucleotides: TGTGCCAGCAGCCGCTCGGGGGAGGGCCCAAATGAGCAGTTCTTC. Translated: CASSRSGEGPNEQFF.

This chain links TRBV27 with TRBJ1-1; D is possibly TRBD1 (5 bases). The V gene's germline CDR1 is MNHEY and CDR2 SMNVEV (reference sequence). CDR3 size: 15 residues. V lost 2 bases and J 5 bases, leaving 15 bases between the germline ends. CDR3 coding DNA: TGTGCCAGCAGTTTACAGGGACTTCTAGGGACTGAAGCTTTCTTT. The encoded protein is CASSLQGLLGTEAFF.

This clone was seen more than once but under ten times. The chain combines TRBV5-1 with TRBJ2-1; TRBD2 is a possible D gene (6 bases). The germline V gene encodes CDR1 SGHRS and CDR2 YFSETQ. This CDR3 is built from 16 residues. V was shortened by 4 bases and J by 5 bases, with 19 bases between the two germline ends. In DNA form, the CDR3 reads TGCGCCAGCAGCGCCCCAGCGGGTACCGATAACAATGAGCAGTTCTTC. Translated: CASSAPAGTDNNEQFF.

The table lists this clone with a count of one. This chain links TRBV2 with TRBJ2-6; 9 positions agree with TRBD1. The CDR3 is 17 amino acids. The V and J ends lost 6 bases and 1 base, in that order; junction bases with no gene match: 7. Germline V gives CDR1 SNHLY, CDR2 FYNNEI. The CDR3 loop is CASRPGQGSSGANVLTF. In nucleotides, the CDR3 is TGTGCCAGCAGACCGGGACAGGGTTCTTCTGGGGCCAACGTCCTGACTTTC.

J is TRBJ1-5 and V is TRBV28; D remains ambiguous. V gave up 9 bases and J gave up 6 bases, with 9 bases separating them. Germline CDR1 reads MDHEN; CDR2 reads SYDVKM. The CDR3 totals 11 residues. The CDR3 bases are TGTGCCAGTGGCCGTGGTCAGCCCCAGCATTTT. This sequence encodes CASGRGQPQHF.

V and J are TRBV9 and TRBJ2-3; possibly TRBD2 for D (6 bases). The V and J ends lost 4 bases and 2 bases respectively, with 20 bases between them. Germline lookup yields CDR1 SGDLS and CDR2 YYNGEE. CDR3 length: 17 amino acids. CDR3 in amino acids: CASSPGVFRLLTDTQYF. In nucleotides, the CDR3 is TGTGCCAGCAGCCCGGGGGTCTTCCGACTACTCACAGATACGCAGTATTTT.

CDR3 in DNA: TGTGCCGTAAGCACCCATGGGGCCAACGTCCTGACTTTC. Its protein is CAVSTHGANVLTF. The rearrangement joins TRBV28 to TRBJ2-6; D unclear. Trimming removed 11 bases from V and 3 bases from J, with 11 bases in between. In germline, CDR1 is MDHEN, CDR2 SYDVKM. The CDR3 consists of 13 residues.

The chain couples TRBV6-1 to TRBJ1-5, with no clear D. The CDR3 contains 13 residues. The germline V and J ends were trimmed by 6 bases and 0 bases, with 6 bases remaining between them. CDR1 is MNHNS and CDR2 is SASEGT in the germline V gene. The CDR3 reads CASRAFSNQPQHF. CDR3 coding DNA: TGTGCCAGCAGGGCCTTTAGCAATCAGCCCCAGCATTTT.

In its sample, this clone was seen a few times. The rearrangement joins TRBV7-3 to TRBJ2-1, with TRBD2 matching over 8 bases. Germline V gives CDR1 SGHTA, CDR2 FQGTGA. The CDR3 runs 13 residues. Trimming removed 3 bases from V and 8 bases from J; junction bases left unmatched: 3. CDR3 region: CASSLGGGYEQFF. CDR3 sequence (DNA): TGTGCCAGCAGCTTGGGCGGGGGGTATGAGCAGTTCTTC.

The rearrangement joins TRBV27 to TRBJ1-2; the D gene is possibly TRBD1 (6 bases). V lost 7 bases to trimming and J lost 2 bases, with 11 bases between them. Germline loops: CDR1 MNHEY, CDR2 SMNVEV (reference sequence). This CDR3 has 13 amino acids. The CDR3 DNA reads TGTGCCAGCACTGGGGGCCAGAACTATGGCTACACCTTC. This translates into CASTGGQNYGYTF.

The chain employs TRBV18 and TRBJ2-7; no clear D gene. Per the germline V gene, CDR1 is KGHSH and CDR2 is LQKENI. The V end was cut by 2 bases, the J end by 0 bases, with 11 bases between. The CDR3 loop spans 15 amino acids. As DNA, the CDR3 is TGTGCCAGCTCACCAAACGAGTGGAGCTCCTACGAGCAGTACTTC. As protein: CASSPNEWSSYEQYF.

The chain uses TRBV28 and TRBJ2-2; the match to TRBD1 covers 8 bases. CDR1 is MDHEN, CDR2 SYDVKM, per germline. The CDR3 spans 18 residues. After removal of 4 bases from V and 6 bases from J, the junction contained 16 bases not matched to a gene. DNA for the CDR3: TGTGCCAGCAGTTCGTACAGGGGGTCCGAGGGAGTCGCCGGGGAGCTGTTTTTT. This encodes CASSSYRGSEGVAGELFF.

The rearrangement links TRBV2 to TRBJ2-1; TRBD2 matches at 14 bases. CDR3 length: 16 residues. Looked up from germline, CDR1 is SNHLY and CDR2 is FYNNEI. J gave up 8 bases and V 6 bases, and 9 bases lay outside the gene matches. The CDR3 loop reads CASRALTSGRGYEQFF. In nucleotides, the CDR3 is TGTGCCAGCAGGGCCCTGACTAGCGGGAGGGGATATGAGCAGTTCTTC. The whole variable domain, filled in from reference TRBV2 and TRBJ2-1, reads EPEVTQTPSHQVTQMGQEVILRCVPISNHLYFYWYRQILGQKVEFLVSFYNNEISEKSEIFDDQFSVERPDGSNFTLKIRSTKLEDSAMYFCASRALTSGRGYEQFFGPGTRLTVL.

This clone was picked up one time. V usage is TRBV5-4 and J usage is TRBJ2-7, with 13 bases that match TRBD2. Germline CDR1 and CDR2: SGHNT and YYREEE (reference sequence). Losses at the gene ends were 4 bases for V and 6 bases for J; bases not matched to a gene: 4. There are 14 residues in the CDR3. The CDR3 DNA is TGTGCCAGCAGCCTTGGACTAGCGGGAGTCGAGCAGTACTTC. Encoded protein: CASSLGLAGVEQYF.

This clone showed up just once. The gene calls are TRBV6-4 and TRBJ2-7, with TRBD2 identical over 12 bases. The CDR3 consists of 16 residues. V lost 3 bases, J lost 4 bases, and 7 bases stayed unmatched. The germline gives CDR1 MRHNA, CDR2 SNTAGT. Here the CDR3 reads CASSEPSSGRGYEQYF. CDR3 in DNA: TGTGCCAGCAGTGAACCGTCTAGCGGGAGGGGTTACGAGCAGTACTTC.

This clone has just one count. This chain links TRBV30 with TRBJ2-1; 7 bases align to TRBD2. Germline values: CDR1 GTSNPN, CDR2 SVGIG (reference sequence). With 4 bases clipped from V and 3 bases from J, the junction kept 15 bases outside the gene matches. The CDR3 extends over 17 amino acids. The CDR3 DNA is TGTGCCTGGACCTGGGGCCCGGGCGGGAGTTACTACAATGAGCAGTTCTTC. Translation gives CAWTWGPGGSYYNEQFF.

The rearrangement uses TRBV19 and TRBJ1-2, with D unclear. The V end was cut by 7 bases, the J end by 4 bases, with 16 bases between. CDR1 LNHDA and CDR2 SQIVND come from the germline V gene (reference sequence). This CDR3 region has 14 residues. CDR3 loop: CASINDMLSYGYTF. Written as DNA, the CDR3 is TGTGCCAGTATTAACGACATGTTGTCCTATGGCTACACCTTC.

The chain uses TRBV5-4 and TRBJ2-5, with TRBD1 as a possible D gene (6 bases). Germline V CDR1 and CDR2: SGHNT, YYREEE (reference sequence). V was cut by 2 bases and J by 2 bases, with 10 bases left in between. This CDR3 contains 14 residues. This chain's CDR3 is CASSFGQNQETQYF. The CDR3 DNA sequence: TGTGCCAGCAGCTTCGGACAGAATCAAGAGACCCAGTACTTC.

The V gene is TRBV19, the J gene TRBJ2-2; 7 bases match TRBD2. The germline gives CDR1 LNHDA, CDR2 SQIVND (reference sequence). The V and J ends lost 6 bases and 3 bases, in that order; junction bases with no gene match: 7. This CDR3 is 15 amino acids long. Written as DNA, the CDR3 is TGTGCCAGTAGGGACGGCGGGAGAGACACCGGGGAGCTGTTTTTT. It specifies CASRDGGRDTGELFF. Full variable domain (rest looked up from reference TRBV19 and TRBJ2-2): DGGITQSPKYLFRKEGQNVTLSCEQNLNHDAMYWYRQDPGQGLRLIYYSQIVNDFQKGDIAEGYSVSREKKESFPLTVTSAQKNPTAFYLCASRDGGRDTGELFFGEGSRLTVL.

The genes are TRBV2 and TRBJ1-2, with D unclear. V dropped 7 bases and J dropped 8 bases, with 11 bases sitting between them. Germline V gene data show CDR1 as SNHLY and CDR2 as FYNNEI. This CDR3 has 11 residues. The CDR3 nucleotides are TGTGCCAGCATACGGGGTACCGGCTACACCTTC. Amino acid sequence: CASIRGTGYTF.

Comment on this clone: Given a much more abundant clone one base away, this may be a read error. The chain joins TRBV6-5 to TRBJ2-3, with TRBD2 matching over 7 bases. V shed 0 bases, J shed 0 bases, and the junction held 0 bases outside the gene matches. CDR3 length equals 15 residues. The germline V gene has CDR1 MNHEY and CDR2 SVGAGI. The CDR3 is CASSYSSGSTDTQYF. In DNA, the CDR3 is TGTGCCAGCAGTTACTCTAGCGGGAGCACAGATACGCAGTATTTT.